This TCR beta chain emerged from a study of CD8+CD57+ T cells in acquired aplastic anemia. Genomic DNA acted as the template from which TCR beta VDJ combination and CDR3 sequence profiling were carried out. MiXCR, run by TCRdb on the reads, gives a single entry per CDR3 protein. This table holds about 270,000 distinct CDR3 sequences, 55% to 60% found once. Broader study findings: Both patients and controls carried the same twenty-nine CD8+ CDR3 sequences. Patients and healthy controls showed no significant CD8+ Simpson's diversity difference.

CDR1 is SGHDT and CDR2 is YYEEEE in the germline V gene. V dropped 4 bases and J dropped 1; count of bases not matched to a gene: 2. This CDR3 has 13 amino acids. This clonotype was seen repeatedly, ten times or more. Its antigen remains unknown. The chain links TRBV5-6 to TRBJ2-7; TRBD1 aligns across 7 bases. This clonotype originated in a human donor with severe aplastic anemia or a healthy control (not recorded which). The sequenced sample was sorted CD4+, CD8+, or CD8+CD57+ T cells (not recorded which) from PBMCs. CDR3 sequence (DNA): TGTGCCAGCAGCGCGACAGGGTCCTACGAGCAGTACTTC. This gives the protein CASSATGSYEQYF.